These 4 T cell receptor beta chains were all obtained from the same sample, sequenced in a study of beta chain features in type 1 diabetes. Every isolated RNA sample was fully reverse transcribed, so sequencing captured expressed TCRB transcripts. Only in-frame clones appear in the TCRdb table, and some are missing; sequencing was by immunoSEQ multiplex PCR. The sample lists fewer than 200,000 clones; around 13% were seen once. Specimen: central memory CD4+ T cells from blood. Receptors originate from a woman younger than 30 in good health.

This clone was picked up a small number of times. CDR3 amino acids: CATQRDRTPTEAFF. The CDR3 DNA follows: TGTGCCACACAACGGGACAGGACCCCCACTGAAGCTTTCTTT. The gene calls are TRBV15 and TRBJ1-1; 8 nucleotides line up with TRBD1. Germline-derived CDR1 and CDR2 are LNHNV and YYDKDF (reference sequence). The CDR3 is made up of 14 amino acids. The junction had 10 bases not matched to a gene; V was cut back by 9 bases and J by 4 bases.

The chain uses TRBV2 and TRBJ2-3, with 13 bases lining up with TRBD2. With 5 bases clipped from V and 6 bases from J, the junction kept 5 bases outside the gene matches. Germline assignment: CDR1 SNHLY and CDR2 FYNNEI. CDR3 length: 15 amino acids. The CDR3, as DNA: TGTGCCAGCAGTCGACTAGCGGGAGGACGGGATACGCAGTATTTT. Translated, it gives CASSRLAGGRDTQYF.

There are a few counts of this clone. The CDR3 DNA follows: TGTGCCAGCAGTTTTCATCGGCCCTTTGGGCTACGGCCCGAAGCTTTCTTT. Residues: CASSFHRPFGLRPEAFF. The chain employs TRBV27 and TRBJ1-1; D ambiguous. The CDR3 runs to 17 residues. The ends were cut back, 3 bases at V and 8 bases at J, with 25 bases in the middle. Looked up from germline, CDR1 is MNHEY and CDR2 is SMNVEV (reference sequence).

This clone has more than one count but fewer than ten. V usage is TRBV4-2 and J usage is TRBJ2-5; a weak D match, TRBD2 (5 bases). The germline V gene encodes CDR1 LGHNA and CDR2 YNFKEQ. V was clipped by 5 bases and J by 3 bases, with 10 bases between them. CDR3 length: 13 residues. CDR3 region: CASSTGREETQYF. Here the CDR3 DNA reads TGTGCCAGCAGCACTGGGAGAGAAGAGACCCAGTACTTC.